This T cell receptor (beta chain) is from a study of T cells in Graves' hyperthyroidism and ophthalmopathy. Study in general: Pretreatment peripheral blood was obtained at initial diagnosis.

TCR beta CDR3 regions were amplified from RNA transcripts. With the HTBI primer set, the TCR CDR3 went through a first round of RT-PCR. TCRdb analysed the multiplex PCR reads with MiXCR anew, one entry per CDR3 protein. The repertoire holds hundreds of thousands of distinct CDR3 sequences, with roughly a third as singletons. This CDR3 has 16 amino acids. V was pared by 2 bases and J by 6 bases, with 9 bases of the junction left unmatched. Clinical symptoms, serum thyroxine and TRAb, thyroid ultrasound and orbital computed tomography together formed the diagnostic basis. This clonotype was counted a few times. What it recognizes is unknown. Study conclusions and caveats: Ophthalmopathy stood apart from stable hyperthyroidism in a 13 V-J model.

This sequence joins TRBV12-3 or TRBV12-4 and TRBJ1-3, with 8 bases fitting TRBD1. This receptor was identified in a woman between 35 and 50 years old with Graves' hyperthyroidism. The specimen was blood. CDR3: CASSLFYGQGENTIYF. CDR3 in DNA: TGTGCCAGCAGTTTATTTTACGGACAGGGAGAAAACACCATATATTTT.